This T cell receptor (beta chain) was recorded in a study of T cell responses to AZD1222 COVID-19 vaccine. Repertoires were generated with immunoSEQ multiplex PCR, while TCRdb's copy carries only in-frame clones and drops some. In the table there are some 160,000 clones, 93% of which are singletons. Study-level points and caveats: Spike was spanned by vaccine-associated CD4 TCRs, with dominance at 160-218 and 743-854. Of the AZD1222 recipients, only six were seropositive at baseline.

Regarding this clone: Its specificity is not known.

V was clipped by 0 bases and J by 4 bases, with 16 bases between them. The CDR3 sequence is 16 residues long. CDR1 and CDR2 (germline): GTSNPN, SVGIG (reference sequence). This material consisted of peripheral blood, taken on day 0 of AZD1222 vaccination. This sequence joins TRBV30 and TRBJ2-1; D is perhaps TRBD2 (6 bases). The receptor was derived from an adult in good health. The CDR3 protein is CAWSVEGLREYNEQFF. In nucleotides, the CDR3 is TGTGCCTGGAGTGTTGAGGGACTCCGGGAATACAATGAGCAGTTCTTC.